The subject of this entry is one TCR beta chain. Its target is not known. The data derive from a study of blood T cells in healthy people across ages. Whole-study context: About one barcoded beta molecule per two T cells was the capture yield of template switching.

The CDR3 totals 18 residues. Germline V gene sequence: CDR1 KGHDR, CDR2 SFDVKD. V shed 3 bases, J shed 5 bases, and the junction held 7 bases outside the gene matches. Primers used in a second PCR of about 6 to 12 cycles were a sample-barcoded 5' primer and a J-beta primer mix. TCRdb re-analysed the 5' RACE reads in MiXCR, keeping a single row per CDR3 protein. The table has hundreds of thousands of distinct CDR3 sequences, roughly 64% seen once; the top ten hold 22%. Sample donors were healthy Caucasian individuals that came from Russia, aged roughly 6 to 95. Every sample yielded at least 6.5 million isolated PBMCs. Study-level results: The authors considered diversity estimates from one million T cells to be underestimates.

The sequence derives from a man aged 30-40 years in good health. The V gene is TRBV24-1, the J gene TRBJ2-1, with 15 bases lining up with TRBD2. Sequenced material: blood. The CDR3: CATSDHGLAGGPNNEQFF. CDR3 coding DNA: TGTGCCACCAGTGATCACGGACTAGCGGGAGGGCCAAACAATGAGCAGTTCTTC.